The source of this T cell receptor beta chain is a study of cytomegalovirus exposure and HLA in healthy donors. At the level of the study: HLA-typed donors were the source of 86 million or so unique TCRs held in an early data release.

This CDR3 is 12 amino acids long. CDR1 is SGHNT, CDR2 YYREEE, per germline (reference sequence). The V end lost 10 bases, the J end lost 9 bases, and 19 bases lay between the germline ends. Primers: 60 Vbeta forward and 13 Jbeta reverse. Original methodology: Per a later analysis, the number of unique TCR beta chains was approximately 73 million, of which about 11 million were shared. Using immunoSEQ multiplex PCR, the repertoire was profiled, and TCRdb retains in-frame clones only, with some absent. V and J calls and clone size are those listed in that table; D and trimming were worked out from the DNA. The sample holds 180,000 or so clones, roughly three quarters seen once.

The chain uses TRBV5-4 and TRBJ2-5, with D perhaps matching TRBD2 (6 bases). The sample was PBMCs. The TCR originated in a woman in her thirties in good health and CMV-seropositive. This chain's CDR3 is CASSWGEGAQYF. CDR3 nucleotide sequence: TGTGCCTCTTCCTGGGGGGAAGGGGCCCAGTACTTC.